The source of this TCR beta chain is a study of blood T cell repertoires in COVID-19. Overall study context: COVID-19 samples collected from the United States, Italy and Spain covered acute and convalescent phases.

CDR1 is KGHSH and CDR2 is LQKENI in the germline V gene. Trimming cost V 3 bases and J 0 bases; bases outside gene matches: 4. This CDR3 comprises 17 residues. Exposed study participants had met a COVID-19 case within 2 weeks before entry. Source study methods: Amplification from reference gene primers served as the basis for estimated nucleated cell counts. Data came from immunoSEQ multiplex PCR; TCRdb stores just in-frame clones and leaves some out. That table furnishes V, J and clone size, whereas the DNA furnished D and trimming. The sample lists around 340,000 clones, about nine tenths occurring once.

The sample was PBMCs or T cells enriched from blood (not recorded which). This chain uses TRBV18 with TRBJ2-6; 8 nucleotides agree with TRBD1. The sequence came from a woman younger than 45 who had been exposed to COVID-19. The CDR3 loop reads CASSPNTGGSGANVLTF. DNA for the CDR3: TGTGCCAGCTCACCTAATACAGGGGGCTCTGGGGCCAACGTCCTGACTTTC.